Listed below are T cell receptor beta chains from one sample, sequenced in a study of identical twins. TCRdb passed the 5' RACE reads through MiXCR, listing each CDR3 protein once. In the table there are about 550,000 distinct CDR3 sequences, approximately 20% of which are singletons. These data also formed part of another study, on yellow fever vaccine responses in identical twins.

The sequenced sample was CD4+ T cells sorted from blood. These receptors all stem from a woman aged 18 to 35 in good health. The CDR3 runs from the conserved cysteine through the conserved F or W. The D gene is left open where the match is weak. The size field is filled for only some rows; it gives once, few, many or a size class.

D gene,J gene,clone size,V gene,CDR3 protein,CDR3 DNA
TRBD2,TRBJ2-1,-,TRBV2,CAAGGGSSYNEQFF,TGTGCCGCGGGAGGGGGGAGCTCCTACAATGAGCAGTTCTTC
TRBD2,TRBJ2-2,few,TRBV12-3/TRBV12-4,CASSGASGSGGELFF,TGTGCCAGCAGTGGGGCTAGCGGTAGTGGCGGGGAGCTGTTTTTT
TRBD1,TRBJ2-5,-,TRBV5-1,CASSLDRVGETQYF,TGCGCCAGCAGCCTCGACAGGGTTGGAGAGACCCAGTACTTC
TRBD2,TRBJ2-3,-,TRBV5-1,CASSLVAGEGDTQYF,TGCGCCAGCAGCTTGGTTGCGGGAGAGGGGGATACGCAGTATTTT
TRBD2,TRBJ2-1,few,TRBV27,CASSSRLAGVSEQFF,TGTGCCAGCAGTTCCCGGCTAGCGGGAGTAAGTGAGCAGTTCTTC
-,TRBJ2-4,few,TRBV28,CASANRGGGNIQYF,TGTGCCAGCGCCAACAGGGGCGGGGGAAACATTCAGTACTTC
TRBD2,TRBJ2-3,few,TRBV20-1,CSAVSWTSGRDTQYF,TGCAGTGCCGTAAGTTGGACTAGCGGGCGAGATACGCAGTATTTT
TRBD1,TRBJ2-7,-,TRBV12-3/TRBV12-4,CASRTGTERFEQYF,TGTGCCAGCAGGACCGGGACAGAAAGGTTCGAGCAGTACTTC
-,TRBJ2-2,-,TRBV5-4,CARGPGPTNTGELFF,TGTGCCAGGGGCCCTGGGCCCACGAACACCGGGGAGCTGTTTTTT
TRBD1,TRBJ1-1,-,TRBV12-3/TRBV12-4,CASRVWDRMNTEAFF,TGTGCCAGCAGGGTCTGGGACAGAATGAACACTGAAGCTTTCTTT
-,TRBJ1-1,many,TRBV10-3,CAINSQGLMNTEAFF,TGTGCCATCAACTCGCAGGGCCTGATGAACACTGAAGCTTTCTTT
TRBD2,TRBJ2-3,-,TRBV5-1,CASSAGLAFASDTQYF,TGCGCCAGCAGCGCGGGACTAGCCTTCGCATCAGATACGCAGTATTTT
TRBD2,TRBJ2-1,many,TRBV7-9,CASSRGLAGTAYNEQFF,TGTGCCAGCAGCCGGGGACTAGCGGGGACTGCCTACAATGAGCAGTTCTTC
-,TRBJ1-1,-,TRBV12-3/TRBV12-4,CASTKGSPMNTEAFF,TGTGCCAGCACTAAGGGCAGCCCAATGAACACTGAAGCTTTCTTT
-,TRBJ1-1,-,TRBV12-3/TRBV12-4,CASTWGPTEAFF,TGCGCCAGCACCTGGGGCCCCACTGAAGCTTTCTTT
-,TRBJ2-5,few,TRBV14,CASSPLEEKVLGEQETQYF,TGTGCCAGCAGCCCCCTGGAGGAGAAGGTGTTGGGGGAACAAGAGACCCAGTACTTC
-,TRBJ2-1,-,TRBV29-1,CSAWVNEQFF,TGCAGCGCCTGGGTAAATGAGCAGTTCTTC
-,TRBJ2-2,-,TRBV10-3,CAISGPSESTGELFF,TGTGCCATCAGTGGACCCAGCGAATCCACCGGGGAGCTGTTTTTT
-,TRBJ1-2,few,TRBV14,CASSQDFVGPSNYGYTF,TGTGCCAGCAGCCAAGATTTTGTGGGGCCTTCTAACTATGGCTACACCTTC
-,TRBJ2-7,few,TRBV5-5,CASSFPSLIPPYEQYF,TGTGCCAGCAGCTTCCCTAGCCTAATCCCTCCCTACGAGCAGTACTTC
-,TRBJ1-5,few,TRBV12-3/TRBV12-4,CASSPIGGAQPQHF,TGTGCCAGCAGTCCGATAGGGGGAGCTCAGCCCCAGCATTTT
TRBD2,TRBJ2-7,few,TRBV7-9,CASAAFSGSYEQYF,TGTGCCAGCGCCGCGTTCAGCGGGAGCTACGAGCAGTACTTC
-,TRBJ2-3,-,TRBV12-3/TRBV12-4,CASSLDPLANTQYF,TGTGCCAGCAGTTTAGATCCGTTGGCAAATACGCAGTATTTT
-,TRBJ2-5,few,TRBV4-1,CASSQDKGQGIGETQYF,TGCGCCAGCAGCCAAGATAAAGGGCAGGGAATTGGCGAGACCCAGTACTTC
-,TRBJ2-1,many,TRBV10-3,CAISDPRGGRQDNEQFF,TGTGCCATCAGTGACCCCAGGGGGGGCAGGCAAGACAATGAGCAGTTCTTC
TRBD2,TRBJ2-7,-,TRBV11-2,CASSLGGGAYEQYF,TGTGCCAGCAGCTTAGGGGGAGGGGCATACGAGCAGTACTTC
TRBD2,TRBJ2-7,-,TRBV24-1,CATSDHGLAGYNEQYF,TGTGCCACCAGTGACCATGGACTAGCGGGCTACAACGAGCAGTACTTC
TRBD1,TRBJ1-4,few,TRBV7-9,CASSFDRGRQEKLFF,TGTGCCAGCAGCTTTGACAGGGGGCGGCAAGAAAAACTGTTTTTT
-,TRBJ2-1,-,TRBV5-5,CASIHQDNEQFF,TGTGCCAGCATCCACCAAGACAATGAGCAGTTCTTC
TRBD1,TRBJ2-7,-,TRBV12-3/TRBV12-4,CASRSVEGTGGFYEQYF,TGTGCCAGCAGATCCGTCGAAGGGACAGGGGGCTTCTACGAGCAGTACTTC
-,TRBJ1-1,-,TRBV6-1,CASSLLEANTEAFF,TGTGCCAGCAGCCTACTGGAAGCGAACACTGAAGCTTTCTTT
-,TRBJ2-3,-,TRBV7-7,CASSPLDTGTQYF,TGTGCCAGCAGCCCTCTGGACACTGGTACGCAGTATTTT
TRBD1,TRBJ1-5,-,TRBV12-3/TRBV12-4,CASSSGQGTTYSNQPQHF,TGTGCCAGCAGTTCCGGACAGGGCACAACTTATAGCAATCAGCCCCAGCATTTT
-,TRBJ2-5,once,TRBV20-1,CSARAFTGSGETQYF,TGCAGTGCTAGAGCCTTCACAGGGTCGGGAGAGACCCAGTACTTC
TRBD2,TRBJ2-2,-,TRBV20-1,CSARVRLAGEIKNTGELFF,TGCAGTGCTAGAGTTCGACTAGCGGGGGAAATAAAGAACACCGGGGAGCTGTTTTTT
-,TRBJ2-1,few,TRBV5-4,CASSLGPESPSYNEQFF,TGTGCCAGCAGCCTCGGCCCCGAATCTCCCTCCTACAATGAGCAGTTCTTC
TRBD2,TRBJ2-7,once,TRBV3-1,CASSQDKGTSRYYEQYF,TGTGCCAGCAGCCAAGATAAGGGGACTAGCAGATACTACGAGCAGTACTTC
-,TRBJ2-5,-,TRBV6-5,CASSYIPPSTGAVRETQYF,TGTGCCAGCAGTTACATACCCCCTTCAACGGGGGCGGTTAGGGAGACCCAGTACTTC
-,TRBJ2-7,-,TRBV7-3,CASSAAGGSYEQYF,TGTGCCAGCAGCGCGGCGGGCGGATCCTACGAGCAGTACTTC
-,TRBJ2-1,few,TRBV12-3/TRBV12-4,CASSLRLPAYNEQFF,TGTGCCAGCAGTTTAAGACTCCCCGCCTACAATGAGCAGTTCTTC
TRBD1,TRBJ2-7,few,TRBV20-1,CSAIRDRVNEQYF,TGCAGTGCTATCCGTGACAGGGTCAACGAGCAGTACTTC
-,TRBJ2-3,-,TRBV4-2,CASSHGWDTQYF,TGTGCCAGCAGCCATGGTTGGGATACGCAGTATTTT
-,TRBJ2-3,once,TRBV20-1,CSAPTGPPSTDTQYF,TGCAGTGCACCTACAGGACCCCCTAGCACAGATACGCAGTATTTT
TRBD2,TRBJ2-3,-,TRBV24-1,CATSDELAGGPDTQYF,TGTGCCACCAGTGATGAACTAGCGGGGGGTCCAGATACGCAGTATTTT
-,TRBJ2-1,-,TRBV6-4,CAIRLCNEQFF,TGTGCCATCCGCCTGTGCAATGAGCAGTTCTTC
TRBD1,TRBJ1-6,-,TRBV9,CASSVGGQGTNSPLHF,TGTGCCAGCAGCGTAGGGGGACAGGGGACTAATTCACCCCTCCACTTT
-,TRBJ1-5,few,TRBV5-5,CASSLAAGGNQPQHF,TGTGCCAGCAGCTTGGCGGCCGGGGGCAATCAGCCCCAGCATTTT
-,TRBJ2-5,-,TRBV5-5,CASSSRSGAQQETQYF,TGTGCCAGCAGCTCGCGTTCGGGCGCTCAACAAGAGACCCAGTACTTC
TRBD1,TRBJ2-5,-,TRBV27,CASRDSGQETQYF,TGTGCCAGTCGGGACAGTGGGCAAGAGACCCAGTACTTC
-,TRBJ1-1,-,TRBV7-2,CASSRQRWMGTEAFF,TGTGCCAGCAGCCGACAGCGATGGATGGGCACTGAAGCTTTCTTT
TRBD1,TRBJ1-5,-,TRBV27,CASSPRTGFRGDSNQPQHF,TGTGCCAGCAGTCCCAGGACAGGATTCAGGGGAGATAGCAATCAGCCCCAGCATTTT
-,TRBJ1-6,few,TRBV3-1,CASSTDVGSPLHF,TGTGCCAGCAGTACGGATGTCGGTTCACCCCTCCACTTT